This T cell receptor (beta chain) originates from a study of shared clonotypes between healthy human individuals. Measured with immunoSEQ multiplex PCR; TCRdb has only the in-frame clones, and not every one. The sample has about a million clones; 65% to 80% are singletons. The CDR3 sequence is 15 residues long. Germline CDR1 SGHAT, CDR2 FQNNGV. V was pared by 4 bases and J by 1 base, with 4 bases of the junction left unmatched. The study, taken as a whole, reports: Depth of sequencing was expected to influence donor clonotype sharing.

This clone was observed a handful of times. The antigen is not known. The sequenced material came from memory CD4+ T cells sorted from blood. The subset was: CD45RA-negative fraction. The rearrangement uses TRBV11-2 and TRBJ2-7; 10 bases agree with TRBD2. This clonotype was sampled from a man between 18 and 35 years old in good health. The CDR3 region is CASSSTSGTSYEQYF. CDR3 nucleotides: TGTGCCAGCAGCTCCACTAGCGGGACATCCTACGAGCAGTACTTC.